This is a list of T cell receptor beta chains from one sample in a study. TCRdb re-derived calls from the 5' RACE reads in MiXCR, one entry per CDR3 protein. The table has tens of thousands of distinct CDR3 sequences, almost 25% seen once. Sequencing input: tumor-infiltrating naive CD4+ T cells sorted from the breast tumor. These TCRs come from a female donor with breast cancer. Both conserved end residues are part of each CDR3. D genes are given only for firm matches. For some rows the clone size is stated as once, few or many, or as a class when expanded; others skip it.

clone size: many
V gene: TRBV5-1
D gene: -
J gene: TRBJ2-1
CDR3 DNA: TGCGCCAGCAGCCCCCGACTAGCCTACAATGAGCAGTTCTTC
CDR3 protein: CASSPRLAYNEQFF

clone size: -
V gene: TRBV7-8
D gene: -
J gene: TRBJ2-1
CDR3 DNA: TGTGCCAGCAGCTTAGATCTCTCCTACAATGAGCAGTTCTTC
CDR3 protein: CASSLDLSYNEQFF

clone size: -
V gene: TRBV7-9
D gene: -
J gene: TRBJ2-7
CDR3 DNA: TGTGCCAGCAGCTTAGCGCGTCTGGGTGAGCAGTACTTC
CDR3 protein: CASSLARLGEQYF

clone size: medium-sized
V gene: TRBV12-3/TRBV12-4
D gene: TRBD2
J gene: TRBJ2-1
CDR3 DNA: TGTGCCAGCAGCCCTCGTCACGGGACTAGTAGCAATGAGCAGTTCTTC
CDR3 protein: CASSPRHGTSSNEQFF

clone size: -
V gene: TRBV5-4
D gene: TRBD2
J gene: TRBJ2-1
CDR3 DNA: TGTGCCAGCAGTGACACGGCATTGGGACTAGGGAGCTCCTACAATGCGCAGTTCTTC
CDR3 protein: CASSDTALGLGSSYNAQFF

clone size: many
V gene: TRBV5-1
D gene: -
J gene: TRBJ1-1
CDR3 DNA: TGCGCCAGCAGCTTGGGGGGAAACACTGAAGCTTTCTTT
CDR3 protein: CASSLGGNTEAFF

clone size: few
V gene: TRBV12-3/TRBV12-4
D gene: -
J gene: TRBJ1-2
CDR3 DNA: TGTGCCAGCGGTTCCGCAAACTATGGCTACACCTTC
CDR3 protein: CASGSANYGYTF

clone size: -
V gene: TRBV29-1
D gene: -
J gene: TRBJ1-1
CDR3 DNA: TGCAGCGTTGGTAGGGGGGACACTGAAGCTTTCTTT
CDR3 protein: CSVGRGDTEAFF

clone size: few
V gene: TRBV29-1
D gene: -
J gene: TRBJ2-3
CDR3 DNA: TGCAGCGTTGAATCCGCAGATACGCAGTATTTT
CDR3 protein: CSVESADTQYF

clone size: few
V gene: TRBV28
D gene: TRBD1
J gene: TRBJ1-4
CDR3 DNA: TGTGCCAGCAGTCAAGGACAGGGGGAGGGTGAAAAACTGTTTTTT
CDR3 protein: CASSQGQGEGEKLFF

clone size: -
V gene: TRBV12-5
D gene: -
J gene: TRBJ2-2
CDR3 DNA: TGTGCTAGTGGATCTAACACCGGGGAGCTGTTTTTT
CDR3 protein: CASGSNTGELFF

clone size: few
V gene: TRBV2
D gene: TRBD2
J gene: TRBJ2-4
CDR3 DNA: TGTGCCACCCGGGACTCGCGGGAGAGGATTCAGTACTTC
CDR3 protein: CATRDSRERIQYF

clone size: -
V gene: TRBV7-2
D gene: -
J gene: TRBJ1-2
CDR3 DNA: TGTGCCAGCAGCCAGGGAGTCGGAGGGTTAAAGGGCTACACCTTC
CDR3 protein: CASSQGVGGLKGYTF

clone size: -
V gene: TRBV5-1
D gene: -
J gene: TRBJ1-1
CDR3 DNA: TGCGCCAGCAGCTTGGGGGCAGTGAACACTGAAGCTTTCTTT
CDR3 protein: CASSLGAVNTEAFF

clone size: few
V gene: TRBV5-1
D gene: -
J gene: TRBJ2-3
CDR3 DNA: TGCGCCAGCAGCTTGGACGTACAAGGCACAGATACGCAGTATTTT
CDR3 protein: CASSLDVQGTDTQYF

clone size: few
V gene: TRBV7-9
D gene: TRBD2
J gene: TRBJ2-1
CDR3 DNA: TGTGCCAGCAGCCCGCAGCTAGCGGGTCTTGATGAGCAGTTCTTC
CDR3 protein: CASSPQLAGLDEQFF

clone size: few
V gene: TRBV20-1
D gene: -
J gene: TRBJ2-3
CDR3 DNA: TGCAGTGCTAGTAGGGGCACAGATACGCAGTATTTT
CDR3 protein: CSASRGTDTQYF

clone size: -
V gene: TRBV7-2
D gene: -
J gene: TRBJ2-7
CDR3 DNA: TGTGCCAGCAGCTCTAGGAACTCCTACGAGCAGTACTTC
CDR3 protein: CASSSRNSYEQYF

clone size: few
V gene: TRBV20-1
D gene: TRBD2
J gene: TRBJ2-7
CDR3 DNA: TGCAGTGCTATCCAGACTAGCGGGAAAGAGCAGTACTTC
CDR3 protein: CSAIQTSGKEQYF

clone size: many
V gene: TRBV20-1
D gene: TRBD1
J gene: TRBJ1-1
CDR3 DNA: TGCAGTGCTAGTATGTCCGACAGGGGGCCCACTGAAGCTTTCTTT
CDR3 protein: CSASMSDRGPTEAFF

clone size: -
V gene: TRBV6-5
D gene: -
J gene: TRBJ1-5
CDR3 DNA: TGTGCCAGCAGGCCTTTAGGGGGAGGTCAGCCCCAGCATTTT
CDR3 protein: CASRPLGGGQPQHF

clone size: few
V gene: TRBV6-6
D gene: TRBD1
J gene: TRBJ2-7
CDR3 DNA: TGTGCCAGCAGTTACTCTCCCCCGGGACAGGGTAGCGAGCAGTACTTC
CDR3 protein: CASSYSPPGQGSEQYF

clone size: -
V gene: TRBV2
D gene: -
J gene: TRBJ2-5
CDR3 DNA: TGTGCCAGCAGTGCGGGCCAAGAGACCCAGTACTTC
CDR3 protein: CASSAGQETQYF

clone size: -
V gene: TRBV9
D gene: -
J gene: TRBJ2-2
CDR3 DNA: TGTGCCAGCAGCATTTATGAACGAAACACCGGGGAGCTGTTTTTT
CDR3 protein: CASSIYERNTGELFF

clone size: many
V gene: TRBV6-2/TRBV6-3
D gene: -
J gene: TRBJ1-6
CDR3 DNA: TGTGCCAGCAGGAACTCACTCAATTCACCCCTCCACTTT
CDR3 protein: CASRNSLNSPLHF

clone size: -
V gene: TRBV6-1
D gene: TRBD1
J gene: TRBJ1-5
CDR3 DNA: TGTGCCAGCAGTGAACGGACAGGGGGGAATCAGCCCCAGCATTTT
CDR3 protein: CASSERTGGNQPQHF

clone size: -
V gene: TRBV5-1
D gene: -
J gene: TRBJ1-5
CDR3 DNA: TGCGCCAGCAGCTTGGTACCTGGCAACAATCAGCCCCAGCATTTT
CDR3 protein: CASSLVPGNNQPQHF

clone size: -
V gene: TRBV7-2
D gene: -
J gene: TRBJ1-1
CDR3 DNA: TGTGCCAGCAGCTCCAACCGGGACGCAGCTTTCTTT
CDR3 protein: CASSSNRDAAFF

clone size: few
V gene: TRBV7-8
D gene: -
J gene: TRBJ2-7
CDR3 DNA: TGTGCCAGCAGCTTAAGCTCCGGGAGACGCTACGAGCAGTACTTC
CDR3 protein: CASSLSSGRRYEQYF

clone size: few
V gene: TRBV6-6
D gene: -
J gene: TRBJ1-2
CDR3 DNA: TGTGCCAGCAGCCACAGACAGGACCCTAACTATGGCTACACCTTC
CDR3 protein: CASSHRQDPNYGYTF

clone size: few
V gene: TRBV6-5
D gene: -
J gene: TRBJ2-4
CDR3 DNA: TGTGCCAGCAGTTCCTCAGGGGTTGTCATAGCCAAAAACATTCAGTACTTC
CDR3 protein: CASSSSGVVIAKNIQYF

clone size: few
V gene: TRBV5-1
D gene: TRBD1
J gene: TRBJ1-2
CDR3 DNA: TGCGCCAGCAGAGAACCAGGGGGCTCTGGCTACACCTTC
CDR3 protein: CASREPGGSGYTF

clone size: few
V gene: TRBV12-3/TRBV12-4
D gene: -
J gene: TRBJ1-1
CDR3 DNA: TGTGCCAGCAGTTTTGGGTTGAACACTGAAGCTTTCTTT
CDR3 protein: CASSFGLNTEAFF

clone size: -
V gene: TRBV6-5
D gene: TRBD1
J gene: TRBJ2-3
CDR3 DNA: TGTGCCAGCAGTTCCCGGGACAGGTACACAGATACGCAGTATTTT
CDR3 protein: CASSSRDRYTDTQYF

clone size: few
V gene: TRBV6-1
D gene: -
J gene: TRBJ2-1
CDR3 DNA: TGTGCCAGCAGTGTTGTCAGCTCCTACAATGAGCAGTTCTTC
CDR3 protein: CASSVVSSYNEQFF

clone size: few
V gene: TRBV20-1
D gene: TRBD2
J gene: TRBJ2-3
CDR3 DNA: TGCAGACTAGCGGGGGGCCCTTCGGGCACAGATACGCAGTATTTT
CDR3 protein: CRLAGGPSGTDTQYF

clone size: many
V gene: TRBV29-1
D gene: TRBD2
J gene: TRBJ2-2
CDR3 DNA: TGCAGCGTGGATCCGGGACTAGCGGGGGGAGGCGCCGGGGAGCTGTTTTTT
CDR3 protein: CSVDPGLAGGGAGELFF

clone size: -
V gene: TRBV25-1
D gene: -
J gene: TRBJ2-3
CDR3 DNA: TGTGCCAGCAGCGTGGGAGCTAGCACAGATACGCAGTATTTT
CDR3 protein: CASSVGASTDTQYF

clone size: -
V gene: TRBV9
D gene: TRBD2
J gene: TRBJ2-1
CDR3 DNA: TGTGCCAGCAGCCGAAGAGGCGGGGGTTCCTACAATGAGCAGTTCTTC
CDR3 protein: CASSRRGGGSYNEQFF

clone size: -
V gene: TRBV7-3
D gene: TRBD1
J gene: TRBJ2-3
CDR3 DNA: TGTGCCAGCAGTCACACAGGGGAAGATACGCAGTATTTT
CDR3 protein: CASSHTGEDTQYF

clone size: -
V gene: TRBV6-1
D gene: TRBD2
J gene: TRBJ2-7
CDR3 DNA: TGTGCCAGCAGGAATAGCGGGAGGGGCCACGAGCAGTACTTC
CDR3 protein: CASRNSGRGHEQYF

clone size: -
V gene: TRBV7-2
D gene: TRBD2
J gene: TRBJ2-3
CDR3 DNA: TGTGCCAGCAGCTCGGGACTAGCAGGAGTGGGTACGCAGTATTTT
CDR3 protein: CASSSGLAGVGTQYF

clone size: few
V gene: TRBV5-6
D gene: -
J gene: TRBJ1-1
CDR3 DNA: TGTGCCAGCAGCTTGTCCCTGATTGATGAAGCTTTCTTT
CDR3 protein: CASSLSLIDEAFF

clone size: -
V gene: TRBV20-1
D gene: -
J gene: TRBJ1-6
CDR3 DNA: TGCAGTGCTAGAGGCCAGTTAAATTCACCCCTCCACTTT
CDR3 protein: CSARGQLNSPLHF

clone size: -
V gene: TRBV7-9
D gene: TRBD1
J gene: TRBJ1-4
CDR3 DNA: TGTGCCAGCAGCTACAGGGGATTGGAGGAAAAACTGTTTTTT
CDR3 protein: CASSYRGLEEKLFF

clone size: -
V gene: TRBV9
D gene: -
J gene: TRBJ2-1
CDR3 DNA: TGTGCCAGCAACATGGACAGAGCCTACAATGAGCAGTTCTTC
CDR3 protein: CASNMDRAYNEQFF

clone size: -
V gene: TRBV10-3
D gene: -
J gene: TRBJ2-1
CDR3 DNA: TGTGCCATCAGTGAGTTCGGGGATAACAATGAGCAGTTCTTC
CDR3 protein: CAISEFGDNNEQFF

clone size: once
V gene: TRBV20-1
D gene: TRBD1
J gene: TRBJ1-2
CDR3 DNA: TGCAGTGCCACGACAGGGTTAGGGGGCTGCACCTTC
CDR3 protein: CSATTGLGGCTF

clone size: -
V gene: TRBV5-1
D gene: -
J gene: TRBJ2-1
CDR3 DNA: TGCGCCAGCAGCCCAAGGAGGATATTCGAGACGTTCAATGAGCAGTTCTTC
CDR3 protein: CASSPRRIFETFNEQFF